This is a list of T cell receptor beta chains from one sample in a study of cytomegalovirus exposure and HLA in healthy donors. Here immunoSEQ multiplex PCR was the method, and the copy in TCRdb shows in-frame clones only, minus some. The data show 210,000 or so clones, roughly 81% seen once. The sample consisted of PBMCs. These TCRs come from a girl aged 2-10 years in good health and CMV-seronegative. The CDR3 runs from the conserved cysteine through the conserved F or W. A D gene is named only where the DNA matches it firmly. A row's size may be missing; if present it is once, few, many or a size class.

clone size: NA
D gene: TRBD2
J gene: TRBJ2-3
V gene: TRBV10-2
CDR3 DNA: TGCGCCAGCAGTGAGAAGAAGCGGGAAGGGGGCACAGATACGCAGTATTTT
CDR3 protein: CASSEKKREGGTDTQYF

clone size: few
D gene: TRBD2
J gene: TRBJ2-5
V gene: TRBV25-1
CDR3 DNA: TGTGCCAGCAGTGAACCAGCGGGGGTATGGGAGACCCAGTACTTC
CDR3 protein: CASSEPAGVWETQYF

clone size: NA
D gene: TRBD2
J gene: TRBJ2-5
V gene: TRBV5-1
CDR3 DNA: TGCGCCAGCAGCTTGGGGACTAGCCTCCTTGAGACCCAGTACTTC
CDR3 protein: CASSLGTSLLETQYF

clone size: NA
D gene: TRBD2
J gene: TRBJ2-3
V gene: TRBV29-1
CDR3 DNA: TGCAGCGTCGAAAAACTAGCGGGAGAACGAGATACGCAGTATTTT
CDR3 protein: CSVEKLAGERDTQYF

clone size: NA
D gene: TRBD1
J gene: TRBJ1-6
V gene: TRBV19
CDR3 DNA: TGTGCCAGTAGAAACGCCCGGGACAGGGTATATAATTCACCCCTCCACTTT
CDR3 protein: CASRNARDRVYNSPLHF

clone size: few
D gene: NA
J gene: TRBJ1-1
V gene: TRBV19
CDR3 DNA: TGTGCCACTCTCAATGAGGAGGAGGGAGAAGCTTTCTTT
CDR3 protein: CATLNEEEGEAFF

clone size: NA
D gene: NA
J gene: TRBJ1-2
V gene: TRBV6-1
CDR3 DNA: TGTGCCAGCAATCTATTAGGGGTTCCCTATGGCTACACCTTC
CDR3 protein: CASNLLGVPYGYTF

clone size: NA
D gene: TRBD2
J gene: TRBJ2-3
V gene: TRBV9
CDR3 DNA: TGTGCCAGCAGCCTGACTAGCGGGAGGGGTACAGATACGCAGTATTTT
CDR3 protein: CASSLTSGRGTDTQYF

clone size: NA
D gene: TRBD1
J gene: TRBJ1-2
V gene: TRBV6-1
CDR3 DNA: TGTGCCAGCAGTGAATGGGGACAGGGGGGGGGCTACACCTTC
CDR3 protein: CASSEWGQGGGYTF

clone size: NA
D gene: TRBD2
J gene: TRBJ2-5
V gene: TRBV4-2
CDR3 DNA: TGTGCCAGCAGCCGTAGCGGGGTGGGAGAGACCCAGTACTTC
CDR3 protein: CASSRSGVGETQYF

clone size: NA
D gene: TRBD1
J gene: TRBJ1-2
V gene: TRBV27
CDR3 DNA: TGTGCCAGCAGTCCCACAGGGGGAGCTTCCTACTATGGCTACACCTTC
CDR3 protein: CASSPTGGASYYGYTF

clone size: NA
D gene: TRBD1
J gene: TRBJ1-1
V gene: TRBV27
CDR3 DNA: TGTGCCAGCCGTCCTACAGGGGGGGGGAACACTGAAGCTTTCTTT
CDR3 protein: CASRPTGGGNTEAFF

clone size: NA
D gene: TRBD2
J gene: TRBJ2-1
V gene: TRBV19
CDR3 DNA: TGTGCCAGTCTGCCTAGCGGGGGGCTGAGCTCCTACAATGAGCAGTTCTTC
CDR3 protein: CASLPSGGLSSYNEQFF

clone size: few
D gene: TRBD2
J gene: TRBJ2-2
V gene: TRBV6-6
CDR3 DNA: TGTGCCAGCAGTTTTAGCGGGAGGAGGGGCACCGGGGAGCTGTTTTTT
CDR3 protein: CASSFSGRRGTGELFF

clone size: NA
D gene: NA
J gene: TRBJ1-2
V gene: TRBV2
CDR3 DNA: TGTGCCAGCAGTGTAGAACTCTCTACTGGCTACACCTTC
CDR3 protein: CASSVELSTGYTF

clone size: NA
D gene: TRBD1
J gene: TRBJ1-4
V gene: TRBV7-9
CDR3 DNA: TGTGCCAGCAGCTCGACAGGGGGCGTCCGGGAAAAACTGTTTTTT
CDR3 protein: CASSSTGGVREKLFF

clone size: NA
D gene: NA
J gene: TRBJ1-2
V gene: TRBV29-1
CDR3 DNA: TGCAGCGTCCTCGGAGGGAGTAACTATGGCTACACCTTC
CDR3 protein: CSVLGGSNYGYTF

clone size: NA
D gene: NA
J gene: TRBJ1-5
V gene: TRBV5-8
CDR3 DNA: TGTGCCAGCAGCTTCTGGACAGCCAGGCAGCCCCAGCATTTT
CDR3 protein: CASSFWTARQPQHF

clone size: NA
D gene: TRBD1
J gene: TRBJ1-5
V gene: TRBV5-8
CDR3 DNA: TGTGCCAGCAGCTTGCGGGACAGGGGCCAGCCCCAGCATTTT
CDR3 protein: CASSLRDRGQPQHF

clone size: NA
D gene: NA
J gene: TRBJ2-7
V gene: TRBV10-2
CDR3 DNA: TGCGCCAGCAGGCCGGGACTGTCCTACGAGCAGTACTTC
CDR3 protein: CASRPGLSYEQYF

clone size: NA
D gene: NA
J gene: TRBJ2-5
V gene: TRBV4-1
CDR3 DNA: TGCGCCAGCAGCCAAGATGCACAAATGTTATCCCGACAAGAGACCCAGTACTTC
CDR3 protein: CASSQDAQMLSRQETQYF

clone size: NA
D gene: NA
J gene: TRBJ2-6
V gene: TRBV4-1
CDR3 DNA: TGCGCCAGCAGCCAGGGGGGACAGACTATCTCTGGGGCCAACGTCCTGACTTTC
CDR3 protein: CASSQGGQTISGANVLTF

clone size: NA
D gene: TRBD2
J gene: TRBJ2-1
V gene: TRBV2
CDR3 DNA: TGTGCCACCTCAACTGCCAGCGGGGGAGGGAATGAGCAGTTCTTC
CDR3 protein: CATSTASGGGNEQFF

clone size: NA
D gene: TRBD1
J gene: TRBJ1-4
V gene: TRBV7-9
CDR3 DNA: TGTGCCAGCAGCCCGACAGGGACTAATGAAAAACTGTTTTTT
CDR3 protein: CASSPTGTNEKLFF

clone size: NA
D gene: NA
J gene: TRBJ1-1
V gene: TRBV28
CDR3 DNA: TGTGCCAGCAGGCCAGGGGACACTGAAGCTTTCTTT
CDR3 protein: CASRPGDTEAFF